The text below deals with one T cell receptor beta chain. This sample was taken from a study of cytomegalovirus exposure and HLA in healthy donors. Between the trimmed V and J ends, which lost 1 base and 9 bases, there was a span of 4 bases. CDR3 length equals 11 residues. Germline loops: CDR1 SGHVS, CDR2 FQNEAQ. PCR used 60 Vbeta primers and 13 Jbeta primers. The repertoire was sequenced with immunoSEQ multiplex PCR; TCRdb's copy has only in-frame clones and lacks some. The data hold about 140,000 clones, with approximately 65% observed a single time. The origin of this receptor is a woman aged 60-75 years in good health and CMV-seronegative. The sample consisted of PBMCs. The chain recombines TRBV7-8 with TRBJ2-1; D is unresolved. In DNA, the CDR3 is TGTGCCAGCAGCTTAGGAGGTGAGCAGTTCTTC. Translating it yields CASSLGGEQFF.